A single TCR beta chain is shown here with its context. These data come from a study of sequential checkpoint blockade in melanoma. Specified treatment: randomized to nivolumab then ipilimumab (arm A) or the reverse (arm B). The data were produced by immunoSEQ multiplex PCR, yet TCRdb's version contains in-frame clones alone and is incomplete. The profile shows 6,500 to 8,000 clones, about 28% of them singletons. V was trimmed by 6 bases and J by 5 bases, leaving 17 bases between them. The CDR3 is made up of 15 amino acids. Germline CDR1 LNHDA, CDR2 SQIVND (reference sequence). V gene TRBV19 combines with J gene TRBJ2-1; possibly TRBD1 for D (6 bases). This sample comprised tumor tissue (inferred from file names), obtained from a patient given nivolumab and ipilimumab in sequence. The receptor was derived from a human donor with melanoma. DNA of the CDR3: TGTGCCAGTAGCCAACAGGGATCCGGCAACAATGAGCAGTTCTTC. It translates to CASSQQGSGNNEQFF.